This T cell receptor beta chain was captured in a study of blood T cell repertoires in COVID-19. Study summary: Nucleic acid was either cDNA or gDNA, and it came from T cells, B-cell-depleted T cells, or PBMCs.

Germline V gene data show CDR1 as SNHLY and CDR2 as FYNNEI. The CDR3 runs 13 residues. Trimming removed 5 bases at V and 6 bases at J, with 13 bases between. The assay was immunoSEQ multiplex PCR, and TCRdb's table has in-frame clones only and misses some. The repertoire holds approximately 210,000 clones, about nine tenths seen once, with about 4.8% in the top ten. V is TRBV2 and J is TRBJ1-1; D possibly corresponds to TRBD1 (6 bases). This TCR was recovered from a woman aged 40-49 years with acute or convalescent COVID-19. The sequencing sample was made of peripheral blood. The CDR3: CASSTGFGAEAFF. In DNA, the CDR3 is TGTGCCAGCAGTACAGGGTTTGGCGCTGAAGCTTTCTTT. The entire variable domain, with the rest obtained from reference TRBV2 and TRBJ1-1, is as follows: EPEVTQTPSHQVTQMGQEVILRCVPISNHLYFYWYRQILGQKVEFLVSFYNNEISEKSEIFDDQFSVERPDGSNFTLKIRSTKLEDSAMYFCASSTGFGAEAFFGQGTRLTVV.